This T cell receptor (beta chain) was observed in a study of tumor-infiltrating lymphocytes in primary liver carcinoma. V lost 5 bases, J lost 3 bases, and 13 bases lay in between. The CDR3 loop spans 14 amino acids. Germline V CDR1 and CDR2: GTSNPN, SVGIG (reference sequence). The input was approximately 500 ng total RNA; TCR beta cDNA was made from it with a constant-region primer. Sequencing libraries for TCR beta derived from three nested multiplex PCR rounds that used slightly modified ARM-PCR. For around 9 cycles apiece, the opening two PCR rounds ran with TRBV1-TRBV30 forward primers and a C-beta reverse primer. TCRdb processed the multiplex PCR reads anew with MiXCR; each CDR3 protein has one entry. The table lists approximately 300,000 distinct CDR3 sequences, about 60% of them singletons. Study results and limitations: In the absence of sorting, bulk samples left CD4+ and CD8+ repertoires uncompared. When set against blood, tumors had a significantly higher top-250-clone fraction (p = 0.039).

As regards this clonotype: The antigen is unknown.

Blood RNA came from unsorted whole blood; germline DNA was also extracted. Chronic HBV infection, which was untreated, was present in the patients. Prior to surgery, roughly 4 milliliters of peripheral blood were drawn. Sequenced input: peripheral blood. The gene calls are TRBV30 and TRBJ2-2, with TRBD2 as a possible D gene (6 bases). The TCR was taken from a man aged 40-49 years with primary liver carcinoma and hepatitis B virus infection. This CDR3 is CAWGRDLYTGELFF. The CDR3 nucleotides are TGTGCCTGGGGCCGGGACTTATACACCGGGGAGCTGTTTTTT.